Below are 20 T cell receptor beta chains sequenced from a single sample in a study of cytomegalovirus exposure and HLA in healthy donors. The PCR used 60 Vbeta and 13 Jbeta primers. Using immunoSEQ multiplex PCR, the repertoire was profiled, and TCRdb retains in-frame clones only, with some absent. The sample shows about 180,000 clones, 75% to 80% of them seen only once. The sequenced material came from PBMCs. All receptors come from a man aged 35 to 55 in good health and CMV-seropositive.

Concerning this clone itself: The junction departs from germline at one end; a sequencing error may be responsible. V is TRBV2 and J is TRBJ2-6; tentative D call: TRBD1 (5 bases). The CDR3 covers 15 residues. Germline lookup yields CDR1 SNHLY and CDR2 FYNNEI. The CDR3 here is CASSDLQSGANGLTF. The CDR3 nucleotides read TGTGCCAGCAGTGATTTACAATCTGGGGCCAACGGCCTGACTTTC.

The J gene is TRBJ2-7, the V gene TRBV6-1; the D is unclear. Deletions cut 5 bases from V and 5 bases from J, with 10 bases between. Germline CDR1 reads MNHNS; CDR2 reads SASEGT. This CDR3 has 12 amino acids. CDR3 sequence reads: CASSPPADEQYF. The CDR3 nucleotides are TGTGCCAGCAGTCCACCGGCGGACGAGCAGTACTTC.

This rearrangement joins TRBV7-9 to TRBJ1-1; 7 bases align to TRBD1. After removal of 2 bases from V and 0 bases from J, the junction contained 6 bases not matched to a gene. This CDR3 spans 16 amino acids. CDR1 is SEHNR and CDR2 is FQNEAQ in the germline V gene (reference sequence). The CDR3 coding sequence is TGTGCCAGCAGCTTAAGACAGGGCCTGGTGAACACTGAAGCTTTCTTT. This translates into CASSLRQGLVNTEAFF.

This rearrangement joins TRBV4-2 to TRBJ2-3, with D maybe TRBD1 (5 bases). CDR3 length: 15 residues. Germline CDR1 is LGHNA and CDR2 is YNFKEQ. The V gene lost 4 bases and the J gene lost 2 bases, with 13 bases spanning the gap. The CDR3 reads CASSPQGADTDTQYF. The CDR3 bases are TGTGCCAGCAGCCCACAAGGGGCGGACACAGATACGCAGTATTTT.

The chain carries TRBV5-8 and TRBJ2-1, with 8 bases identical to TRBD2. Looked up from germline, CDR1 is SGHTS and CDR2 is YDEGEE. Trimming removed 4 bases from V and 1 base from J; junction bases left unmatched: 4. The CDR3 covers 15 residues. Here the CDR3 reads CASSAGGGSYNEQFF. The CDR3 region has the DNA TGTGCCAGCAGCGCCGGGGGGGGATCCTACAATGAGCAGTTCTTC. The full variable domain, its missing parts supplied by reference TRBV5-8 and TRBJ2-1, is EAGVTQSPTHLIKTRGQQATLRCSPISGHTSVYWYQQALGLGLQFLLWYDEGEERNRGNFPPRFSGRQFPNYSSELNVNALELEDSALYLCASSAGGGSYNEQFFGPGTRLTVL.

The CDR3 loop is CASSLEGRENIQYF. The CDR3 DNA reads as TGCGCCAGCAGCTTGGAAGGCAGGGAAAACATTCAGTACTTC. The chain is built from TRBV5-1 and TRBJ2-4; D might be TRBD1 (5 bases). The germline V gene encodes CDR1 SGHRS and CDR2 YFSETQ. This CDR3 is built from 14 residues. V was trimmed by 0 bases and J by 5 bases, leaving 9 bases between them. The whole variable domain, remainder taken from reference TRBV5-1 and TRBJ2-4, is KAGVTQTPRYLIKTRGQQVTLSCSPISGHRSVSWYQQTPGQGLQFLFEYFSETQRNKGNFPGRFSGRQFSNSRSEMNVSTLELGDSALYLCASSLEGRENIQYFGAGTRLSVL.

The genes are TRBV2 and TRBJ1-2; possible D gene TRBD1, 6 bases. Germline CDR1 SNHLY, CDR2 FYNNEI. V lost 8 bases to trimming and J lost 6 bases, with 25 bases between them. This CDR3 contains 16 residues. The CDR3 DNA sequence: TGTGCCAGCGGACCTTCGTTCGACAGGCGCATAAATGGCTACACCTTC. It translates to CASGPSFDRRINGYTF.

The chain has TRBV7-2 and TRBJ2-7, with TRBD2 matching 7 bases. The junction had 9 bases not matched to a gene; V was cut back by 4 bases and J by 3 bases. CDR1 and CDR2 (germline): SGHTA, FQGNSA. There are 15 residues in the CDR3. The CDR3 DNA reads as TGTGCCAGCAGCTCTAAGCGGGACTTCCGCTACGAGCAGTACTTC. This translates into CASSSKRDFRYEQYF.

This clone was picked up a small number of times. This chain joins TRBV5-1 and TRBJ2-1, with TRBD2 identical over 15 bases. The V gene's germline CDR1 is SGHRS and CDR2 YFSETQ. J was trimmed by 2 bases and V by 2 bases; bases with no gene match: 11. This CDR3 is 20 amino acids long. The CDR3 loop is CASSFTSGTSGRKAYNEQFF. In DNA, the CDR3 is TGCGCCAGCAGCTTCACCTCCGGGACTAGCGGGAGGAAGGCCTACAATGAGCAGTTCTTC.

V usage is TRBV27 and J usage is TRBJ2-6, with D tentatively TRBD1 (5 bases). V was shortened by 4 bases and J by 0 bases, with 10 bases between the two germline ends. In germline, CDR1 is MNHEY, CDR2 SMNVEV (reference sequence). The CDR3 extends over 16 amino acids. CDR3 loop: CASSSWGSSGANVLTF. The CDR3 DNA reads TGTGCCAGCAGTTCCTGGGGCAGCTCTGGGGCCAACGTCCTGACTTTC.

This clone was observed once. The J gene is TRBJ2-6, the V gene TRBV29-1, with 10 bases aligning to TRBD1. There are 15 residues in the CDR3. The germline V gene has CDR1 SQVTM and CDR2 ANQGSEA. Unmatched junction bases numbered 4, after V lost 6 bases and J lost 2 bases. CDR3 residues: CSVSGTGAGANVLTF. CDR3 bases: TGCAGCGTCTCCGGGACAGGGGCTGGGGCCAACGTCCTGACTTTC.

The J gene is TRBJ1-1, the V gene TRBV5-1, with 10 positions matching TRBD1. V gave up 0 bases and J gave up 4 bases; unmatched junction bases: 9. The CDR3 extends over 17 amino acids. CDR1 and CDR2 (germline): SGHRS, YFSETQ. The CDR3 is CASSLGGTGVAGTEAFF. The CDR3 nucleotides read TGCGCCAGCAGCTTGGGGGGGACAGGGGTCGCTGGCACTGAAGCTTTCTTT.

V usage is TRBV2 and J usage is TRBJ1-6; the D is unclear. The CDR3 is made up of 13 amino acids. The germline V gene has CDR1 SNHLY and CDR2 FYNNEI. V was trimmed by 9 bases and J by 5 bases, leaving 11 bases between them. The CDR3 bases are TGTGCCAGTGCGTCCCTTCATAATTCACCCCTCCACTTT. Translating gives CASASLHNSPLHF.

V usage is TRBV6-5 and J usage is TRBJ2-1; D is ambiguous. Deletions cut 5 bases from V and 4 bases from J, with 9 bases between. The CDR3 has 13 residues. From germline, CDR1 is MNHEY and CDR2 SVGAGI. The CDR3 DNA follows: TGTGCCAGCAGTCAGTACAGATACAATGAGCAGTTCTTC. This sequence encodes CASSQYRYNEQFF.

In its sample, this clone was seen once. This chain connects TRBV19 to TRBJ1-5; 7 bases align to TRBD1. The V gene's germline CDR1 is LNHDA and CDR2 SQIVND (reference sequence). Unmatched junction bases numbered 7, after V lost 7 bases and J lost 7 bases. This CDR3 has 13 amino acids. The DNA of the CDR3 is TGTGCCAGTACCAGACAGGGTGGCCAGCCCCAGCATTTT. Translating gives CASTRQGGQPQHF.

The table lists this clone with a few counts. Germline is not matched at one junction end, which may reflect a read error. This chain links TRBV25-1 with TRBJ2-3, with 10 bases matching TRBD2. CDR1 and CDR2 (germline): MGHDK, SYGVNS. CDR3 length equals 15 residues. The CDR3 sequence is CASTEAGGPTDTQYF. The CDR3 nucleotides read TGTGCCAGCACTGAAGCGGGAGGGCCCACAGATACGCAGTATTTT.

V gene TRBV5-1 combines with J gene TRBJ1-1; maybe TRBD1 (5 bases). This CDR3 comprises 16 residues. Germline V gene sequence: CDR1 SGHRS, CDR2 YFSETQ. Trimming pared 0 bases from V and 1 base from J, leaving 13 bases between. CDR3 sequence reads: CASSLEVGGANTEAFF. Here the CDR3 DNA reads TGCGCCAGCAGCTTGGAGGTGGGAGGGGCGAACACTGAAGCTTTCTTT.

The chain links TRBV28 to TRBJ1-5; D may be TRBD1 (5 bases). The V gene's germline CDR1 is MDHEN and CDR2 SYDVKM. CDR3 length equals 15 residues. Trimming shortened V by 8 bases and J by 2 bases, and 16 bases separated the two germline ends. The CDR3 bases are TGTGCCAGCGTTACCGGACATCGTGGCAATCAGCCCCAGCATTTT. Its protein is CASVTGHRGNQPQHF.

The chain is built from TRBV6-6 and TRBJ2-7; 9 bases align to TRBD2. V lost 2 bases to trimming and J lost 5 bases; unmatched junction nucleotides: 10. This CDR3 region has 16 residues. From germline, CDR1 is MNHNY and CDR2 SVGAGI (reference sequence). CDR3 protein: CASSYVASGILNEQYF. CDR3 coding DNA: TGTGCCAGCAGTTACGTTGCTAGCGGGATATTAAACGAGCAGTACTTC.

The chain combines TRBV11-3 with TRBJ2-1, with TRBD2 as a possible D gene (6 bases). Germline CDR1 SGHNT, CDR2 YENEEA. CDR3 size: 18 residues. Trimming removed 0 bases from V and 5 bases from J, with 20 bases in between. The DNA of the CDR3 is TGTGCCAGCAGCTTAGATACTACGTCGGGGAGGCGGCACAATGAGCAGTTCTTC. Protein: CASSLDTTSGRRHNEQFF.